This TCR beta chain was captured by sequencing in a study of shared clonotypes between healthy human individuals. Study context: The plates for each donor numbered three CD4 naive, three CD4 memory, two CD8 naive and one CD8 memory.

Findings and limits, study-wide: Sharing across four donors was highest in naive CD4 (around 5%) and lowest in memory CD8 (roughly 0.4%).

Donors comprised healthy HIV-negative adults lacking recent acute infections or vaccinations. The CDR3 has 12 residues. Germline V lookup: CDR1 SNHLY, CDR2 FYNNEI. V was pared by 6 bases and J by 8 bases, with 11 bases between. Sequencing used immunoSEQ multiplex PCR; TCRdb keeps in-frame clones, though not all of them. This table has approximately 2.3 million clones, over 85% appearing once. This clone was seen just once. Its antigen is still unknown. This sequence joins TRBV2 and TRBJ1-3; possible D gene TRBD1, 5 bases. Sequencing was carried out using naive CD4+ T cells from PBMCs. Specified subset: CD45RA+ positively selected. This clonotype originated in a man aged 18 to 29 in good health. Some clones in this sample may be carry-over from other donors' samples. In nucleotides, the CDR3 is TGTGCCAGCAGCGCGATGGGGGACACCATATATTTT. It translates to CASSAMGDTIYF.